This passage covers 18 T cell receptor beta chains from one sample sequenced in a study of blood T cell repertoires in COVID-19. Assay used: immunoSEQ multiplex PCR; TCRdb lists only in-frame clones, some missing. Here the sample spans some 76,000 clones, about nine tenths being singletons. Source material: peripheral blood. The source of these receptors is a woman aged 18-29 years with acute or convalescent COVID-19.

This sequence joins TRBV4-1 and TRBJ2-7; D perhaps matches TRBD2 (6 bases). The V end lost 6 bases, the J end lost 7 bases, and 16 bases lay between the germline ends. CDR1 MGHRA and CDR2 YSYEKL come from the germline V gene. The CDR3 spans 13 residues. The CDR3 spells CASSRDSLGEQYF. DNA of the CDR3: TGCGCCAGCAGTCGGGACTCATTGGGGGAGCAGTACTTC.

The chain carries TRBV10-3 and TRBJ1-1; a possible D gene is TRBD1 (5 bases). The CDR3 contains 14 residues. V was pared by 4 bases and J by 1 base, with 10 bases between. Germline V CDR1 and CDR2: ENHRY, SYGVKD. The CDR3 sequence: CAISAGSANTEAFF. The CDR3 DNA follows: TGTGCCATCAGTGCAGGGTCGGCGAACACTGAAGCTTTCTTT.

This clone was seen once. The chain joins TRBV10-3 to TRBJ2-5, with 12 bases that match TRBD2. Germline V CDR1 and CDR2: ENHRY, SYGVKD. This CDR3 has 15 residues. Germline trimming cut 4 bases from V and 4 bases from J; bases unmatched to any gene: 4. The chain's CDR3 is CAISASGGAPETQYF. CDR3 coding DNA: TGTGCCATCAGTGCTAGCGGGGGGGCCCCAGAGACCCAGTACTTC.

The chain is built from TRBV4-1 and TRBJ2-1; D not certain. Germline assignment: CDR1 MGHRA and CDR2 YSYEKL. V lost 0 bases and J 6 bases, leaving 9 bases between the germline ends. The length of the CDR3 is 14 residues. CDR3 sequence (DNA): TGCGCCAGCAGCCAAGATCCAGGTACCAATGAGCAGTTCTTC. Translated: CASSQDPGTNEQFF.

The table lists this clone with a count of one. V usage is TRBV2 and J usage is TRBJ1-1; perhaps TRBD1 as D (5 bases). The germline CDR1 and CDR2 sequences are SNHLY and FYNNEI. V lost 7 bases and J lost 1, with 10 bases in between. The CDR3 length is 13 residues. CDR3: CASTGQGNTEAFF. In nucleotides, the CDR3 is TGTGCCAGCACCGGCCAGGGGAACACTGAAGCTTTCTTT.

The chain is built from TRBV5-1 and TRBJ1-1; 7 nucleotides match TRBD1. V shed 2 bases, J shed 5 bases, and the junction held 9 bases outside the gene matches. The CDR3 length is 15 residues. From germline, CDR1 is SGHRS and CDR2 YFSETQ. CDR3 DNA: TGCGCCAGCAGCTTCTTTCAGGGGGTTGGGACTGAAGCTTTCTTT. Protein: CASSFFQGVGTEAFF.

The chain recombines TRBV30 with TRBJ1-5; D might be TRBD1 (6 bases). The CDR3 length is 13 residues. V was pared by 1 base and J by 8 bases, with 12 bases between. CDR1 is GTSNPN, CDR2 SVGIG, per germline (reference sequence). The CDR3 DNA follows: TGTGCCTGGAGTGAACAGGGTTTTGAGCCCCAGCATTTT. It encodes CAWSEQGFEPQHF.

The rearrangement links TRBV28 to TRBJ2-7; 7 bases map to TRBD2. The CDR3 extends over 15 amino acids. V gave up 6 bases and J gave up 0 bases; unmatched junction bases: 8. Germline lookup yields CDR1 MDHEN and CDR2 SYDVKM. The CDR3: CASSRRGGSSYEQYF. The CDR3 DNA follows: TGTGCCAGCAGCCGCCGGGGCGGGAGCTCCTACGAGCAGTACTTC.

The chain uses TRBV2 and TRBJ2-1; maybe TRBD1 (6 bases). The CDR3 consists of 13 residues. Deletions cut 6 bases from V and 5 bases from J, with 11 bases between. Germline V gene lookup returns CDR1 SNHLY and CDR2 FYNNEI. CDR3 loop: CASRTGTNNEQFF. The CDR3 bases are TGTGCCAGCAGGACAGGAACAAACAATGAGCAGTTCTTC.

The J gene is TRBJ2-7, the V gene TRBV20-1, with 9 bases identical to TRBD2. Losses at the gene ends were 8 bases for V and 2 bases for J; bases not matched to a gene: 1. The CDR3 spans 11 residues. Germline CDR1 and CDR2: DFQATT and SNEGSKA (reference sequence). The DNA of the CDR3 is TGCAGTCTAGCGGGGACCTACGAGCAGTACTTC. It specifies CSLAGTYEQYF.

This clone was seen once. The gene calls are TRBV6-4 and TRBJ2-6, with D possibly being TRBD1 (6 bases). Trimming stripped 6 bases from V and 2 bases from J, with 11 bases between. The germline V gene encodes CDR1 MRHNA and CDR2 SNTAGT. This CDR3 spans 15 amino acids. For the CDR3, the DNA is TGTGCCAGCAGCAGAGGACAGACTGGGGCCAACGTCCTGACTTTC. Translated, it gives CASSRGQTGANVLTF.

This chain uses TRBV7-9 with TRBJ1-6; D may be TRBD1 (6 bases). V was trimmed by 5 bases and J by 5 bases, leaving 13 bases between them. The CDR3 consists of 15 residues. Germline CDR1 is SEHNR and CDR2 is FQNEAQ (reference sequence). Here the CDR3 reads CASSQTGSDNSPLHF. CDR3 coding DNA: TGTGCCAGCAGCCAAACAGGGTCGGATAATTCACCCCTCCACTTT. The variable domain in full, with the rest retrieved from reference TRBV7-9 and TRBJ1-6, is DTGVSQNPRHKITKRGQNVTFRCDPISEHNRLYWYRQTLGQGPEFLTYFQNEAQLEKSRLLSDRFSAERPKGSFSTLEIQRTEQGDSAMYLCASSQTGSDNSPLHFGNGTRLTVT.

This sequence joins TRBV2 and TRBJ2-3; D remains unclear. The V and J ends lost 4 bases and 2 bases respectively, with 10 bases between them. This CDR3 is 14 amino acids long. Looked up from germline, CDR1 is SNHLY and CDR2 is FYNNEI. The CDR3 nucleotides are TGTGCCAGCAGTGGGCAGGCCTACACAGATACGCAGTATTTT. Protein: CASSGQAYTDTQYF.

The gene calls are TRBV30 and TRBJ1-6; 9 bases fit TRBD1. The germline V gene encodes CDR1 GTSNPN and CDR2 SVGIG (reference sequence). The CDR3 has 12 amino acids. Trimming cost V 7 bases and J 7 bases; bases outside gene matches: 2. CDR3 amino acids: CASGQGNSPLHF. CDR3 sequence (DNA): TGTGCCTCCGGACAGGGGAATTCACCCCTCCACTTT. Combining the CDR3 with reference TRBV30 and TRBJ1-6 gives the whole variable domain SQTIHQWPATLVQPVGSPLSLECTVEGTSNPNLYWYRQAAGRGLQLLFYSVGIGQISSEVPQNLSASRPQDRQFILSSKKLLLSDSGFYLCASGQGNSPLHFGNGTRLTVT.

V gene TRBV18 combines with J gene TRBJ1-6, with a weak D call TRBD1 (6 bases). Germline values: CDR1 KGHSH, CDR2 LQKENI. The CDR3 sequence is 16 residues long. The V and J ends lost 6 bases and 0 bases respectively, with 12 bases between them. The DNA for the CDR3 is TGTGCCAGCTCCCTACAGGGAGACTCCTATAATTCACCCCTCCACTTT. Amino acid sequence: CASSLQGDSYNSPLHF. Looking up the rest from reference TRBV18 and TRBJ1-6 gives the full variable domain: NAGVMQNPRHLVRRRGQEARLRCSPMKGHSHVYWYRQLPEEGLKFMVYLQKENIIDESGMPKERFSAEFPKEGPSILRIQQVVRGDSAAYFCASSLQGDSYNSPLHFGNGTRLTVT.

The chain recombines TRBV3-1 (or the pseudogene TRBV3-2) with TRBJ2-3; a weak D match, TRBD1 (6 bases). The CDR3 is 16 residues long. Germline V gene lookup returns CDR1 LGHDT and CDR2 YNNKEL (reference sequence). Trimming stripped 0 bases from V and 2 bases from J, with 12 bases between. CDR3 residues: CASSQDLGTLTDTQYF. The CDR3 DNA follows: TGTGCCAGCAGCCAAGATCTCGGGACACTCACAGATACGCAGTATTTT.

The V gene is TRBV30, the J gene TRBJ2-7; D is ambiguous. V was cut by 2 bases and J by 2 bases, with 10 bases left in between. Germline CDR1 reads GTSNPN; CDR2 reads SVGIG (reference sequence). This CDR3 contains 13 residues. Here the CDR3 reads CAWSLGVTYEQYF. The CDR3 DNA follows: TGTGCCTGGAGTTTGGGCGTGACCTACGAGCAGTACTTC.

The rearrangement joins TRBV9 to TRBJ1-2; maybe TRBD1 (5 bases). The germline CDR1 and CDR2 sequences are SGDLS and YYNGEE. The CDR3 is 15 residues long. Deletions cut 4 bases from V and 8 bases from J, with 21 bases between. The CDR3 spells CASSTRAEGPRGYTF. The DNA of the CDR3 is TGTGCCAGCAGCACCCGCGCGGAGGGGCCTCGGGGCTACACCTTC.